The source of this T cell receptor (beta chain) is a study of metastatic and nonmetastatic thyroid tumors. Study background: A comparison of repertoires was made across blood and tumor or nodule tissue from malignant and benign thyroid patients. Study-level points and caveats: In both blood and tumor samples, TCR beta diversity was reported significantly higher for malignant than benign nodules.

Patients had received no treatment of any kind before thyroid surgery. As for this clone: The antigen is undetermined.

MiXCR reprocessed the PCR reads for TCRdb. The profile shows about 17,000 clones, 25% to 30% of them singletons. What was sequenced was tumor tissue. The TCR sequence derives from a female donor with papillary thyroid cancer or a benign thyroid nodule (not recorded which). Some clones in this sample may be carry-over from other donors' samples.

The DNA of the CDR3 is TGTGCCAGCACTCCTACCTTAGGGACTGCGAACACCGGGGAGCTGTTTTTT. It specifies CASTPTLGTANTGELFF. The chain couples TRBV7-6 to TRBJ2-2; possibly TRBD2 for D (6 bases). The ends were cut back, 7 bases at V and 0 bases at J, with 18 bases in the middle. CDR1 SGHVS and CDR2 FNYEAQ come from the germline V gene. The CDR3 loop spans 17 amino acids.